Below, 9 T cell receptor beta chains from the same sample are listed, as sequenced in a study of regulatory T cells in long-lasting Graves disease (dated by TCRdb to the early 2020s). This sample's time point label indicates: newly diagnosed GD, antithyroid drugs for less than 3 months. RNA was extracted from PBMCs in TRIzol for both TCR sequencing and RNA sequencing. The library was prepared using multiplex PCR. The sequencing machine was an Illumina HiSeq 4000. TCR beta libraries were built with iRepertoire HTBI primers and Arm-PCR amplification of CDR3 regions. The public reads were reanalyzed by TCRdb: fastp trimming at Q25, MiXCR alignment, in-frame beta chains only. Identical CDR3 proteins give one entry, which carries the most common genes and DNA. This sample has some 220,000 distinct CDR3 sequences in its table, and 15% to 20% of those were observed once. The ten top clones hold 10% to 15% of the sample.

Another study also made use of these data, one on T cells in Graves' hyperthyroidism and ophthalmopathy.

The sequencing here drew on peripheral blood mononuclear cells (PBMCs), taken at new diagnosis, from a patient treated with antithyroid drugs. The receptors stem from a woman aged 25 to 39 with Graves disease. Donor details come from another sample of the same person, matched by shared clones.

This clonotype has ten or more counts. V gene TRBV10-2 combines with J gene TRBJ1-1; no definite D call. The CDR3 runs 13 residues. Looked up from germline, CDR1 is WSHSY and CDR2 is SAAADI. V was trimmed by 2 bases and J by 4 bases, leaving 8 bases between them. The CDR3 spells CASSEGEGTEAFF. The CDR3 bases are TGCGCCAGCAGTGAGGGGGAGGGCACTGAAGCTTTCTTT.

The sample holds many counts of this clonotype. V usage is TRBV28 and J usage is TRBJ1-3, with 8 bases identical to TRBD1. The CDR3 totals 16 residues. The germline gives CDR1 MDHEN, CDR2 SYDVKM. J was trimmed by 2 bases and V by 4 bases; bases with no gene match: 7. In nucleotides, the CDR3 is TGTGCCAGCAGTTGGCTGGACAGGGTGGCTGGAAACACCATATATTTT. It translates to CASSWLDRVAGNTIYF.

The J gene is TRBJ2-2, the V gene TRBV12-3 or TRBV12-4; D possibly uses TRBD1 or TRBD2 (6 bases each). V lost 3 bases and J lost 6, with 14 bases in between. This CDR3 comprises 15 residues. CDR3 in amino acids: CASSFSPGEAGELFF. The CDR3 bases are TGTGCCAGCAGTTTTTCCCCAGGGGAGGCCGGGGAGCTGTTTTTT.

The chain uses TRBV4-2 and TRBJ2-1; D is possibly TRBD2 (7 bases). CDR1 LGHNA and CDR2 YNFKEQ come from the germline V gene. The CDR3 totals 16 residues. V shed 0 bases and J shed 4 bases, with 13 bases lying between them. This chain's CDR3 is CASSQDGRGQYNEQFF. The CDR3 coding sequence is TGTGCCAGCAGCCAAGATGGGCGGGGGCAATACAATGAGCAGTTCTTC.

This clonotype occurred many times. CDR3 sequence reads: CASSWEEFTEQYF. CDR3 nucleotide sequence: TGTGCCAGCAGCTGGGAGGAGTTCACCGAGCAGTACTTC. The genes are TRBV11-3 and TRBJ2-7; a possible D gene is TRBD2 (6 bases). Germline V CDR1 and CDR2: SGHNT, YENEEA. Trimming removed 4 bases at V and 6 bases at J, with 13 bases between. The CDR3 spans 13 residues.

This clonotype has ten or more counts. The junction shows a germline mismatch at one end, possibly a read error. This chain links TRBV5-1 with TRBJ2-3, with D possibly TRBD1 on 6 matching bases. Germline assignment: CDR1 SGHRS and CDR2 YFSETQ. The CDR3 contains 14 residues. CDR3 region: CASSPGDGTDTQYF. The CDR3 DNA sequence: TGTGCCAGTAGCCCAGGGGATGGCACAGATACGCAGTATTTT.

This clonotype occurred many times. The chain combines TRBV4-1 with TRBJ1-5, with D possibly TRBD1 on 5 matching bases. The germline CDR1 and CDR2 sequences are MGHRA and YSYEKL. V lost 4 bases, J lost 7 bases, and 11 bases lay in between. The CDR3 loop spans 13 amino acids. CDR3 bases: TGCGCCAGCAGCCTCCGGGACGGCCAGCCCCAGCATTTT. Encoded protein: CASSLRDGQPQHF.

The chain employs TRBV6-1 and TRBJ1-1; D is perhaps TRBD1 (5 bases). Germline V gene lookup returns CDR1 MNHNS and CDR2 SASEGT. The ends were cut back, 3 bases at V and 6 bases at J, with 8 bases in the middle. This CDR3 contains 12 residues. This chain's CDR3 is CASSDQGSEAFF. CDR3 coding DNA: TGTGCCAGCAGTGATCAGGGTTCTGAAGCTTTCTTT.

The table lists this clonotype with many counts. This chain joins TRBV7-9 and TRBJ1-3; no definite D call. The V gene lost 5 bases and the J gene lost 0 bases, with 11 bases spanning the gap. In germline, CDR1 is SEHNR, CDR2 FQNEAQ (reference sequence). This CDR3 region has 15 residues. This CDR3 is CASSLSESSGNTIYF. In DNA, the CDR3 is TGTGCCAGCAGCCTAAGCGAGAGCTCTGGAAACACCATATATTTT.